A single sample is the source of the 13 T cell receptor beta chains below, sequenced in a study of identifying expanded T cells in peripheral blood. Assay used: immunoSEQ multiplex PCR; TCRdb lists only in-frame clones, some missing. The sample has about 90,000 clones, nearly 90% seen once. The sequenced sample was blood. Source of these receptors: a person aged 18-69 years in good health.

The rearrangement joins TRBV14 to TRBJ1-2, with 8 bases that match TRBD1. The V segment lost 4 bases and the J segment 7 bases; nucleotides outside the gene matches: 11. The CDR3 consists of 15 residues. Germline V gene data show CDR1 as SGHDN and CDR2 as FVKESK. This CDR3 is CASSLPGGAFTGYTF. The CDR3 DNA reads TGTGCCAGCAGCCTCCCAGGGGGCGCTTTCACTGGCTACACCTTC. The complete variable domain, with remaining parts taken from reference TRBV14 and TRBJ1-2, reads EAGVTQFPSHSVIEKGQTVTLRCDPISGHDNLYWYRRVMGKEIKFLLHFVKESKQDESGMPNNRFLAERTGGTYSTLKVQPAELEDSGVYFCASSLPGGAFTGYTFGSGTRLTVV.

This sequence joins TRBV5-1 and TRBJ2-5; the D gene is possibly TRBD2 (6 bases). Germline V gene lookup returns CDR1 SGHRS and CDR2 YFSETQ. The CDR3 has 13 residues. Trimming removed 4 bases from V and 3 bases from J, with 10 bases in between. This chain's CDR3 is CASSRGTEETQYF. The CDR3, as DNA: TGCGCCAGCAGCCGCGGGACTGAAGAGACCCAGTACTTC.

The chain uses TRBV19 and TRBJ2-5; 7 bases align to TRBD2. Germline values: CDR1 LNHDA, CDR2 SQIVND (reference sequence). This CDR3 is 14 amino acids long. The trim removed 7 bases at V and 3 bases at J, leaving 8 bases unmatched. This CDR3 reads CASTLMGGEETQYF. The DNA for the CDR3 is TGTGCCAGTACCCTCATGGGAGGGGAAGAGACCCAGTACTTC.

The chain is built from TRBV5-4 and TRBJ1-1; D not certain. Trimming stripped 3 bases from V and 1 base from J, with 7 bases between. This CDR3 comprises 13 residues. The V gene's germline CDR1 is SGHNT and CDR2 YYREEE (reference sequence). In nucleotides, the CDR3 is TGTGCCAGCAGCTACCGACAGAACACTGAAGCTTTCTTT. This sequence encodes CASSYRQNTEAFF.

The J gene is TRBJ1-1, the V gene TRBV11-2; 8 nucleotides align to TRBD1. The ends lost 5 bases at V and 5 bases at J; junction bases unmatched: 10. The CDR3 covers 15 residues. Germline V gene data show CDR1 as SGHAT and CDR2 as FQNNGV. In DNA, the CDR3 is TGTGCCAGCAGCCCAGGACAGGGAGGGAGGACTGAAGCTTTCTTT. It codes for CASSPGQGGRTEAFF.

The gene calls are TRBV11-3 and TRBJ2-2; no clear D gene. CDR3 length equals 16 residues. CDR1 and CDR2 from the germline V gene are SGHNT and YENEEA. V was pared by 5 bases and J by 7 bases, with 20 bases between. The CDR3 sequence: CASSRSTISVHGELFF. CDR3 DNA: TGTGCCAGCAGCCGTAGTACCATCTCGGTGCACGGGGAGCTGTTTTTT.

V is TRBV2 and J is TRBJ1-3; the match to TRBD1 covers 7 bases. The CDR3 is made up of 15 amino acids. Germline V gene data show CDR1 as SNHLY and CDR2 as FYNNEI. V was clipped by 6 bases and J by 4 bases; unmatched bases: 9. The CDR3 nucleotides are TGTGCCAGCAGGGGAGGGGGCGCAACAGGAAACACCATATATTTT. Amino acids: CASRGGGATGNTIYF.

This rearrangement joins TRBV5-5 to TRBJ2-5; D gene uncertain. CDR3 length: 12 amino acids. The V and J ends lost 0 bases and 9 bases respectively, with 9 bases between them. CDR1 SGHKS and CDR2 YYEKEE come from the germline V gene (reference sequence). CDR3 amino acids: CASSLGWDAQYF. The CDR3 DNA is TGTGCCAGCAGCTTGGGGTGGGATGCCCAGTACTTC.

The gene calls are TRBV5-1 and TRBJ1-1; unclear D gene. The germline V gene encodes CDR1 SGHRS and CDR2 YFSETQ. This CDR3 comprises 13 residues. Trimming took 0 bases from V and 6 from J, leaving 9 bases between them. CDR3 sequence reads: CASSLEQYSEAFF. CDR3 in DNA: TGCGCCAGCAGCTTGGAACAATATTCTGAAGCTTTCTTT.

The rearrangement joins TRBV9 to TRBJ2-3; D is ambiguous. Trimming left V 4 bases short and J 6 bases short, with 6 bases between. Germline CDR1 reads SGDLS; CDR2 reads YYNGEE. The CDR3 is 11 residues long. Here the CDR3 DNA reads TGTGCCAGCAGCCCCCGCGATACGCAGTATTTT. Translating gives CASSPRDTQYF.

The chain uses TRBV19 and TRBJ1-4; D call uncertain. The CDR3 has 15 residues. Looked up from germline, CDR1 is LNHDA and CDR2 is SQIVND (reference sequence). V lost 6 bases and J lost 3, with 14 bases in between. CDR3 region: CASSLMSGSNEKLFF. In DNA, the CDR3 is TGTGCCAGTAGCCTTATGAGTGGGTCTAATGAAAAACTGTTTTTT.

This clone occurred a few times. The chain has TRBV7-3 and TRBJ1-2, with 8 bases that match TRBD1. J was trimmed by 4 bases and V by 3 bases; bases with no gene match: 7. The CDR3 contains 15 residues. Looked up from germline, CDR1 is SGHTA and CDR2 is FQGTGA. The CDR3 loop is CASSFPGQGFYGYTF. In DNA form, the CDR3 reads TGTGCCAGCAGCTTCCCCGGACAGGGATTCTATGGCTACACCTTC.

CDR3 in DNA: TGTGCCATCCAGGGGTTGGTCTTAAACGAGCAGTACTTC. Its protein product is CAIQGLVLNEQYF. The chain links TRBV10-3 to TRBJ2-7; possibly TRBD1 for D (6 bases). V gave up 8 bases and J gave up 5 bases, with 16 bases separating them. Germline V gene data show CDR1 as ENHRY and CDR2 as SYGVKD. This CDR3 has 13 residues.